Reported below is one T cell receptor (beta chain). Germline CDR1 and CDR2: LNHDA and SQIVND (reference sequence). This CDR3 has 14 residues. The ends were cut back, 1 base at V and 2 bases at J, with 8 bases in the middle. These data originate in a study of blood T cell repertoires in COVID-19. The wider study: Samples of COVID-19 (acute and convalescent) were obtained from the United States, Italy and Spain.

Method: immunoSEQ multiplex PCR; TCRdb's copy keeps in-frame clones and lacks some. The sample shows 120,000 or so clones, less than 90% of them seen only once. V is TRBV19 and J is TRBJ1-2, with D tentatively TRBD1 (5 bases). This TCR was sampled from a man aged 70-80 years with acute or convalescent COVID-19. What was sequenced was peripheral blood. CDR3 in amino acids: CASSIGGGNYGYTF. DNA of the CDR3: TGTGCCAGTAGTATAGGTGGGGGGAACTATGGCTACACCTTC.